This TCR beta chain was sequenced in a study of T cell responses to AZD1222 COVID-19 vaccine. As for the study in general: Pooled samples include second doses given at about 4 or 12 weeks.

Measured with immunoSEQ multiplex PCR; TCRdb has only the in-frame clones, and not every one. Among about 170,000 clones, 80% to 95% were seen once, and the ten largest hold about 4%. Findings and caveats of the study: Donors in the cohort were predominantly white British and more often female, and clonal diversity was possibly underestimated. Close to half of all spike-specific TCRs reportedly target regions of the variants that are unmutated.

Germline CDR1 and CDR2: MGHRA and YSYEKL. The CDR3 runs to 15 residues. Trimming pared 0 bases from V and 7 bases from J, leaving 10 bases between. On this clone itself: The antigen is undetermined.

The V call is TRBV4-1, the J call TRBJ1-6; perhaps TRBD1 as D (6 bases). Here the sequenced sample was peripheral blood, taken on day 0 of AZD1222 vaccination. The TCR comes from an adult in good health. The CDR3 loop is CASSQDEDSNSPLHF. CDR3 in DNA: TGCGCCAGCAGCCAAGATGAGGACAGCAATTCACCCCTCCACTTT.